Each of the 11 T cell receptor beta chains below was sequenced from the same sample in a study of PD-L1 blockade in urothelial cancer. Clones were read by immunoSEQ multiplex PCR, and TCRdb kept only the in-frame ones, dropping some. The sample lists about 81,000 clones, about 89% occurring once. Time point of the sample: pretreatment peripheral blood. Sequenced material: PBMCs, taken around atezolizumab (anti-PD-L1) treatment. Source of these receptors: a woman of 80 years or more with urothelial cancer.

The chain employs TRBV28 and TRBJ1-4; D is unresolved. This CDR3 is 14 amino acids long. Germline V CDR1 and CDR2: MDHEN, SYDVKM. V was shortened by 3 bases and J by 5 bases, with 10 bases between the two germline ends. The CDR3: CASSFPDGNEKLFF. In DNA form, the CDR3 reads TGTGCCAGCAGTTTCCCCGACGGGAATGAAAAACTGTTTTTT.

The chain couples TRBV7-9 to TRBJ2-5, with a weak D call TRBD1 (6 bases). V dropped 5 bases and J dropped 5 bases, with 18 bases sitting between them. CDR1 is SEHNR, CDR2 FQNEAQ, per germline (reference sequence). The CDR3 runs to 15 residues. DNA of the CDR3: TGTGCCAGCAGCCCACAGGGCGAGTCGTGGGAGACCCAGTACTTC. Translated, it gives CASSPQGESWETQYF.

The chain employs TRBV7-8 and TRBJ2-1; 12 bases are a match to TRBD2. There are 20 residues in the CDR3. Trimming at V came to 6 bases and at J to 1 base, leaving 16 bases not matched to a gene. The V gene's germline CDR1 is SGHVS and CDR2 FQNEAQ. CDR3 in DNA: TGTGCCAGCAGGCAACGCCCTTCTAGCGGGAGGGCCGGGTCCTACAATGAGCAGTTCTTC. Protein product: CASRQRPSSGRAGSYNEQFF.

V is TRBV5-1 and J is TRBJ1-5, with 9 bases aligning to TRBD1. Losses at the gene ends were 4 bases for V and 7 bases for J; bases not matched to a gene: 9. This CDR3 is built from 15 residues. CDR1 is SGHRS, CDR2 YFSETQ, per germline. Here the CDR3 reads CASSPGQGGYQPQHF. The DNA of the CDR3 is TGCGCCAGCAGCCCGGGACAGGGAGGGTACCAGCCCCAGCATTTT.

V gene TRBV28 combines with J gene TRBJ2-7; TRBD2 aligns across 7 bases. Losses at the gene ends were 3 bases for V and 4 bases for J; bases not matched to a gene: 6. This CDR3 comprises 14 residues. Looked up from germline, CDR1 is MDHEN and CDR2 is SYDVKM. The CDR3 protein is CASSLVAGDYEQYF. The CDR3 bases are TGTGCCAGCAGTTTGGTGGCGGGAGATTACGAGCAGTACTTC.

The rearrangement links TRBV4-1 to TRBJ2-4; 7 bases are shared with TRBD2. The CDR3 has 18 amino acids. Per germline, CDR1 MGHRA and CDR2 YSYEKL. After removal of 1 base from V and 0 bases from J, the junction contained 9 bases not matched to a gene. The CDR3 bases are TGCGCCAGCAGCCAAGCATCGAGCGGGATTCTAGCCAAAAACATTCAGTACTTC. It encodes CASSQASSGILAKNIQYF.

The rearrangement uses TRBV7-2 and TRBJ2-1; 11 bases agree with TRBD2. CDR1 and CDR2 from the germline V gene are SGHTA and FQGNSA. The CDR3 spans 15 residues. The trim removed 6 bases at V and 8 bases at J, leaving 9 bases unmatched. The CDR3 sequence: CASRSTSGSLYEQFF. Here the CDR3 DNA reads TGTGCCAGCAGAAGTACTAGCGGGAGTCTATATGAGCAGTTCTTC.

The chain combines TRBV19 with TRBJ2-2; 7 bases are a match to TRBD1. The CDR3 length is 16 residues. CDR1 LNHDA and CDR2 SQIVND come from the germline V gene (reference sequence). V shed 5 bases, J shed 4 bases, and the junction held 10 bases outside the gene matches. CDR3 DNA: TGTGCCAGTAGTTTTTTTACAGGGGTTGGCACCGGGGAGCTGTTTTTT. It encodes CASSFFTGVGTGELFF.

V and J are TRBV6-6 and TRBJ2-5, with D maybe TRBD2 (5 bases). Per germline, CDR1 MNHNY and CDR2 SVGAGI (reference sequence). The CDR3 has 15 amino acids. The ends were cut back, 7 bases at V and 4 bases at J, with 19 bases in the middle. CDR3 nucleotides: TGTGCCAGCACAGAGGGCCAGGTCTTGAGAGAGACCCAGTACTTC. Protein sequence: CASTEGQVLRETQYF.

V is TRBV11-2 and J is TRBJ2-3; 7 bases are a match to TRBD2. After removal of 0 bases from V and 1 base from J, the junction contained 4 bases not matched to a gene. Germline V CDR1 and CDR2: SGHAT, FQNNGV. This CDR3 has 16 amino acids. The chain's CDR3 is CASSLEGLAGTDTQYF. CDR3 DNA: TGTGCCAGCAGCTTAGAGGGCCTAGCGGGCACAGATACGCAGTATTTT.

The chain combines TRBV2 with TRBJ1-4; 12 nucleotides match TRBD1. The CDR3 runs to 20 residues. V shed 2 bases and J 8 bases; nucleotides not matched to a gene: 18. Germline V gene data show CDR1 as SNHLY and CDR2 as FYNNEI. The CDR3 region has the DNA TGTGCCAGCAGTGAACCTTCGGGACAGGGGGCTTTAAGCGATCGGGAAAAACTGTTTTTT. Translating it yields CASSEPSGQGALSDREKLFF.